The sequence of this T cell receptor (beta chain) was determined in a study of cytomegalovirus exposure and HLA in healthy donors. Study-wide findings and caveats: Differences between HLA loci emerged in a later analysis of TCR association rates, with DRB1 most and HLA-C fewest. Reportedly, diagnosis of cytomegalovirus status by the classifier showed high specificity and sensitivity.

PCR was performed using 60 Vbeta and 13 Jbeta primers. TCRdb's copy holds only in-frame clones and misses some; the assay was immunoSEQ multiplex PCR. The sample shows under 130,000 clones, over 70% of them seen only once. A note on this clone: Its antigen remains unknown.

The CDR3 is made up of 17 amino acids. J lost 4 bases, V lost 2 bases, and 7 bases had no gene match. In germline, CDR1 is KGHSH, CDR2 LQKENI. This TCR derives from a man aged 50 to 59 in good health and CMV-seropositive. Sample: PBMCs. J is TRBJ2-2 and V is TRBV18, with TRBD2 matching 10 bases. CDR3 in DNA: TGTGCCAGCTCACCAGGGGCTAGCGGGAGTAGCACCGGGGAGCTGTTTTTT. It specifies CASSPGASGSSTGELFF.